The TCR beta chain under discussion was sequenced for a study of blood T cell repertoires in COVID-19. Overall study: The United States, Italy and Spain supplied acute and convalescent COVID-19 samples. T cells, B-cell-depleted T cells, or PBMCs supplied cDNA or gDNA.

Trimming took 0 bases from V and 8 from J; bases not matched to a gene: 9. CDR1 is SGHDN, CDR2 FVKESK, per germline. The CDR3 length is 17 residues. As handled by the study authors: Reference gene primers were amplified, and this amplification served to estimate nucleated cell counts. Assay used: immunoSEQ multiplex PCR; TCRdb lists only in-frame clones, some missing. From that table come the V and J calls and clone size; the DNA was used to work out D and trimming. The repertoire holds 100,000 to 150,000 clones, with roughly 90% as singletons. The sample consisted of peripheral blood. This sequence joins TRBV14 and TRBJ2-1, with TRBD2 matching 11 bases. The origin of this receptor is a man in his forties or fifties with acute or convalescent COVID-19. CDR3 bases: TGTGCCAGCAGCCAAGAGTTCGGACTAGCGGGTGGGGATGAGCAGTTCTTC. Its protein is CASSQEFGLAGGDEQFF.